The 14 T cell receptor beta chains listed next were all sequenced from one sample in a study of radiation and T cells in renal cell carcinoma. Clones were read by immunoSEQ multiplex PCR, and TCRdb kept only the in-frame ones, dropping some. Of around 170,000 clones listed, about 88% are singletons. Described time point: blood 4 weeks post-SBRT, at nephrectomy. The treatment was: 15 Gy SBRT to primary tumor, nephrectomy 4 weeks later. Sample: blood, taken from a patient whose treatment included radiotherapy and nephrectomy. These receptors all come from a woman in her forties or fifties with renal cell carcinoma.

V gene TRBV5-8 combines with J gene TRBJ1-1, with a possible D match to TRBD1 (6 bases). This CDR3 is built from 13 residues. Deletions cut 4 bases from V and 3 bases from J, with 10 bases between. CDR1 SGHTS and CDR2 YDEGEE come from the germline V gene. CDR3 sequence reads: CASSAYRDTEAFF. CDR3 DNA sequence: TGTGCCAGCAGCGCCTACAGGGACACTGAAGCTTTCTTT. The full variable domain, with the rest looked up from reference TRBV5-8 and TRBJ1-1, is EAGVTQSPTHLIKTRGQQATLRCSPISGHTSVYWYQQALGLGLQFLLWYDEGEERNRGNFPPRFSGRQFPNYSSELNVNALELEDSALYLCASSAYRDTEAFFGQGTRLTVV.

The chain couples TRBV4-1 to TRBJ1-4, with 8 bases fitting TRBD1. V was pared by 1 base and J by 2 bases, with 12 bases of the junction left unmatched. CDR1 and CDR2 from the germline V gene are MGHRA and YSYEKL. The CDR3 contains 19 residues. For the CDR3, the DNA is TGCGCCAGCAGCCAAGGGGACAGGTATTTAAGTGCGACTAATGAAAAACTGTTTTTT. Its translation is CASSQGDRYLSATNEKLFF.

This rearrangement joins TRBV23-1 to TRBJ2-7; possible D gene TRBD1, 6 bases. TRBV23-1 is designated an ORF whose function remains uncertain. V was pared by 4 bases and J by 1 base, with 14 bases between. This CDR3 spans 15 amino acids. The CDR3 nucleotides read TGCGCCAGCAGTCTTCAAGGACAGAGTTCCTACGAGCAGTACTTC. Translation gives CASSLQGQSSYEQYF.

J is TRBJ2-1 and V is TRBV4-1, with 11 bases lining up with TRBD2. Germline-derived CDR1 and CDR2 are MGHRA and YSYEKL. CDR3 length equals 16 residues. V lost 5 bases and J lost 4; bases outside the gene matches: 7. The CDR3 reads CASSANLAGGYNEQFF. CDR3 nucleotide sequence: TGCGCCAGCAGCGCCAATCTAGCGGGGGGTTACAATGAGCAGTTCTTC.

The CDR3 coding sequence is TGCGCCAGCAGCCAAGATATAGGAGGTTTCTCTGGAAACACCATATATTTT. Amino acid sequence: CASSQDIGGFSGNTIYF. This chain connects TRBV4-1 to TRBJ1-3; no definite D call. Germline CDR1 and CDR2: MGHRA and YSYEKL. Trimming removed 0 bases from V and 0 bases from J, with 12 bases in between. CDR3 size: 17 residues.

The gene calls are TRBV9 and TRBJ2-3; D could derive from TRBD1 or TRBD2 (6 bases each). The CDR3 sequence is 16 residues long. CDR1 SGDLS and CDR2 YYNGEE come from the germline V gene. The ends were cut back, 0 bases at V and 0 bases at J, with 11 bases in the middle. CDR3 sequence (DNA): TGTGCCAGCAGCGTAGTTTCGGGGGCCAGCACAGATACGCAGTATTTT. This codes for CASSVVSGASTDTQYF.

This chain connects TRBV6-5 to TRBJ1-5; D call uncertain. Germline CDR1 is MNHEY and CDR2 is SVGAGI. CDR3 length equals 13 residues. Trimming stripped 8 bases from V and 0 bases from J, with 8 bases between. CDR3 sequence: CASRRSSNQPQHF. The CDR3 DNA follows: TGTGCCAGCCGACGGTCTAGCAATCAGCCCCAGCATTTT.

The chain carries TRBV18 and TRBJ1-5; D may be TRBD1 (6 bases). The germline V and J ends were trimmed by 3 bases and 3 bases, with 9 bases remaining between them. Germline V gene sequence: CDR1 KGHSH, CDR2 LQKENI. The CDR3 contains 14 residues. CDR3 bases: TGTGCCAGCTCACCGGACAGCAACAATCAGCCCCAGCATTTT. It encodes CASSPDSNNQPQHF.

The chain uses TRBV25-1 and TRBJ1-2, with TRBD1 matching over 10 bases. Germline trimming cut 4 bases from V and 1 base from J; bases unmatched to any gene: 3. The germline V gene encodes CDR1 MGHDK and CDR2 SYGVNS. The CDR3 is 15 amino acids. The chain's CDR3 is CASSARTGGNYGYTF. The CDR3 DNA reads as TGTGCCAGCAGTGCCCGGACAGGGGGTAACTATGGCTACACCTTC.

The chain links TRBV19 to TRBJ1-2, with 11 bases fitting TRBD1. Losses at the gene ends were 5 bases for V and 7 bases for J; bases not matched to a gene: 6. Germline loops: CDR1 LNHDA, CDR2 SQIVND (reference sequence). This CDR3 is built from 14 residues. CDR3 residues: CASSSRTGGSGYTF. CDR3 bases: TGTGCCAGTAGTTCCCGGACAGGGGGCAGTGGCTACACCTTC.

A word on this clone: Other DNA sequences in the same sample also yield this CDR3. The rearrangement uses TRBV9 and TRBJ2-1; D ambiguous. The CDR3 has 13 residues. V was trimmed by 0 bases and J by 6 bases, leaving 7 bases between them. Germline CDR1 is SGDLS and CDR2 is YYNGEE. The CDR3: CASSVGGFNEQFF. As DNA, the CDR3 is TGTGCCAGCAGCGTAGGTGGGTTCAATGAGCAGTTCTTC.

The chain couples TRBV11-3 to TRBJ2-7, with D unresolved. Trimming pared 5 bases from V and 3 bases from J, leaving 26 bases between. The germline gives CDR1 SGHNT, CDR2 YENEEA. This CDR3 region has 18 residues. CDR3 nucleotide sequence: TGTGCCAGCAGCCCGATTTCACCCATATCTAAACTATTCTACGAGCAGTACTTC. Translating gives CASSPISPISKLFYEQYF.

J is TRBJ1-1 and V is TRBV18; D possibly corresponds to TRBD1 (6 bases). The CDR3 contains 13 residues. The ends were cut back, 8 bases at V and 1 base at J, with 11 bases in the middle. Germline V gene sequence: CDR1 KGHSH, CDR2 LQKENI. CDR3 DNA sequence: TGTGCCAGCACAGGGTCTAGGAACACTGAAGCTTTCTTT. This encodes CASTGSRNTEAFF.

V is TRBV18 and J is TRBJ2-7; TRBD2 is a possible D gene (6 bases). The CDR3 runs 14 residues. With 2 bases removed from V and 5 bases from J, the gap between germline ends came to 13 bases. Germline V gene sequence: CDR1 KGHSH, CDR2 LQKENI. The CDR3 DNA is TGTGCCAGCTCACCAGACGGGACTCTGGACGAGCAGTACTTC. Translating gives CASSPDGTLDEQYF.